Listed below are T cell receptor beta chains from one sample, sequenced in a study of beta chain features in type 1 diabetes. Sequencing was performed with immunoSEQ multiplex PCR; in TCRdb, only in-frame clones are kept and a portion is missing. The table has about 740,000 clones, around 15% seen once. The specimen was naive CD4+ T cells from blood. These receptors all come from a young man with type 1 diabetes. The CDR3 runs from the conserved cysteine through the conserved F or W. The D gene is left open where the match is weak. Rows may omit the clone size; those that give it use once, few, many or a size class.

clone size: .; V gene: TRBV29-1; D gene: TRBD1; J gene: TRBJ1-4; CDR3 DNA: TGCAGCGTTCGGGCTGGGACAGATAATGAAAAACTGTTTTTT; CDR3 protein: CSVRAGTDNEKLFF
clone size: few; V gene: TRBV19; D gene: TRBD1; J gene: TRBJ1-6; CDR3 DNA: TGTGCCAGTAGTTCCGGACAGGGGATTATTTCACCCCTCCACTTT; CDR3 protein: CASSSGQGIISPLHF
clone size: .; V gene: TRBV19; D gene: .; J gene: TRBJ1-1; CDR3 DNA: TGTGCCAGTAGTACGAGTTTGTACACTGAAGCTTTCTTT; CDR3 protein: CASSTSLYTEAFF
clone size: .; V gene: TRBV11-1; D gene: TRBD1; J gene: TRBJ1-1; CDR3 DNA: TGTGCCAGCAGCCCCCGGGACAGTGAAGCTTTCTTT; CDR3 protein: CASSPRDSEAFF
clone size: .; V gene: TRBV13; D gene: TRBD1; J gene: TRBJ2-5; CDR3 DNA: TGTGCCAGCTCTCGCGGGACAGGGGAAGAGACCCAGTACTTC; CDR3 protein: CASSRGTGEETQYF
clone size: once; V gene: TRBV5-1; D gene: .; J gene: TRBJ1-1; CDR3 DNA: TGCGCCAGCAGCCCGCTTAACGTCCTATTCACTGAAGCTTTCTTT; CDR3 protein: CASSPLNVLFTEAFF
clone size: .; V gene: TRBV6-5; D gene: TRBD1; J gene: TRBJ2-7; CDR3 DNA: TGTGCCAGCACTCTAACAGGGGGCGAGCAGTACTTC; CDR3 protein: CASTLTGGEQYF
clone size: few; V gene: TRBV6-5; D gene: .; J gene: TRBJ2-1; CDR3 DNA: TGTGCCAGCAGTTACCGAACTTATTCTAACGAGCAGTTCTTC; CDR3 protein: CASSYRTYSNEQFF
clone size: .; V gene: TRBV5-1; D gene: TRBD1; J gene: TRBJ1-2; CDR3 DNA: TGCGCCAGCAGCCCCGGACAGGGGGCCAACTATGGCTACACCTTC; CDR3 protein: CASSPGQGANYGYTF
clone size: .; V gene: TRBV28; D gene: .; J gene: TRBJ2-7; CDR3 DNA: TGTGCCAGCAGCATGTCCCTCCAGAGGTTGCAGTACTTC; CDR3 protein: CASSMSLQRLQYF
clone size: few; V gene: TRBV19; D gene: .; J gene: TRBJ1-2; CDR3 DNA: TGTGCCAGTAGTATGAAAGGGCCCTATGGCTACACCTTC; CDR3 protein: CASSMKGPYGYTF
clone size: .; V gene: TRBV30; D gene: TRBD2; J gene: TRBJ2-1; CDR3 DNA: TGTGCCGGGACTAGCGGGGGCAAGCGTGAGCAGTTCTTC; CDR3 protein: CAGTSGGKREQFF
clone size: few; V gene: TRBV30; D gene: .; J gene: TRBJ1-3; CDR3 DNA: TGTGCCTGGAGTCCACCCCAGGGCCTCTCTGGAAACACCATATATTTT; CDR3 protein: CAWSPPQGLSGNTIYF
clone size: .; V gene: TRBV5-4; D gene: .; J gene: TRBJ2-6; CDR3 DNA: TGTGCCAGCATCGCCTCTCAGATCGGGGCCAACGTCCTGACTTTC; CDR3 protein: CASIASQIGANVLTF
clone size: few; V gene: TRBV19; D gene: .; J gene: TRBJ1-1; CDR3 DNA: TGTGCCACCAACCCCCAGGGAAGCACTGAAGCTTTCTTT; CDR3 protein: CATNPQGSTEAFF
clone size: .; V gene: TRBV28; D gene: .; J gene: TRBJ2-7; CDR3 DNA: TGTGCCAGCAGTTTATCGCGCCGGCGGACCCCCTCCTACGAGCAGTACTTC; CDR3 protein: CASSLSRRRTPSYEQYF
clone size: few; V gene: TRBV9; D gene: .; J gene: TRBJ2-3; CDR3 DNA: TGTGCCAGCAGCGCTGAGATCGGTAGCACAGATACGCAGTATTTT; CDR3 protein: CASSAEIGSTDTQYF
clone size: few; V gene: TRBV27; D gene: TRBD1; J gene: TRBJ2-7; CDR3 DNA: TGTGCCAGCAGTTCCCGGGACAGGGGCTACGAGCAGTACTTC; CDR3 protein: CASSSRDRGYEQYF
clone size: few; V gene: TRBV7-2; D gene: TRBD2; J gene: TRBJ2-5; CDR3 DNA: TGTGCCAGCAGCTTCGGACTAGCGGTGGGGGAGACCCAGTACTTC; CDR3 protein: CASSFGLAVGETQYF
clone size: .; V gene: TRBV6-5; D gene: TRBD2; J gene: TRBJ2-3; CDR3 DNA: TGTGCCAGCGGTGGGGGGGGTAACACAGATACGCAGTATTTT; CDR3 protein: CASGGGGNTDTQYF
clone size: few; V gene: TRBV27; D gene: TRBD1; J gene: TRBJ1-4; CDR3 DNA: TGTGCCAGCAGTCCAACTTCCGGGACAGGGCCTGAAAAACTGTTTTTT; CDR3 protein: CASSPTSGTGPEKLFF
clone size: few; V gene: TRBV28; D gene: .; J gene: TRBJ2-7; CDR3 DNA: TGTGCCAGCAGTTTATCAAGCAGGGCCTCCTACGAGCAGTACTTC; CDR3 protein: CASSLSSRASYEQYF
clone size: .; V gene: TRBV11-3; D gene: .; J gene: TRBJ2-1; CDR3 DNA: TGTGCCAGCAGCTACGAACAGAAATCCTACAATGAGCAGTTCTTC; CDR3 protein: CASSYEQKSYNEQFF
clone size: .; V gene: TRBV10-3; D gene: .; J gene: TRBJ1-1; CDR3 DNA: TGTGCCATCAGTGAGTCGCAAAGGTTTGGAGCTTTCTTT; CDR3 protein: CAISESQRFGAFF
clone size: few; V gene: TRBV19; D gene: .; J gene: TRBJ1-2; CDR3 DNA: TGTGCCAGTAGTATAACGGAAAACTATGGCTACACCTTC; CDR3 protein: CASSITENYGYTF
clone size: few; V gene: TRBV10-2; D gene: .; J gene: TRBJ1-1; CDR3 DNA: TGCGCCAGCACAGCCGCGTCTTTGGGGCAGGGAGCTTTCTTT; CDR3 protein: CASTAASLGQGAFF
clone size: .; V gene: TRBV6-6; D gene: .; J gene: TRBJ2-2; CDR3 DNA: TGTGCCACCAATCTACAGGGACCGAACACCGGGGAGCTGTTTTTT; CDR3 protein: CATNLQGPNTGELFF
clone size: many; V gene: TRBV7-9; D gene: TRBD1; J gene: TRBJ2-7; CDR3 DNA: TGTGCCAGCACCTTACAGGGGAACTCCTACGAGCAGTACTTC; CDR3 protein: CASTLQGNSYEQYF
clone size: few; V gene: TRBV30; D gene: TRBD1; J gene: TRBJ1-4; CDR3 DNA: TGTGCCTCATGGGACAGGGCTAGGGAAAAACTGTTTTTT; CDR3 protein: CASWDRAREKLFF
clone size: .; V gene: TRBV4-1; D gene: .; J gene: TRBJ2-7; CDR3 DNA: TGTGCCAGCAGCCAAGAAGCCGAGCAGTACTTC; CDR3 protein: CASSQEAEQYF
clone size: .; V gene: TRBV7-6; D gene: .; J gene: TRBJ2-7; CDR3 DNA: TGTGCCAGCAGCTTGGAGGACAGATCCTACGAGCAGTACTTC; CDR3 protein: CASSLEDRSYEQYF
clone size: few; V gene: TRBV19; D gene: .; J gene: TRBJ1-5; CDR3 DNA: TGTGCCAGTAGTCCGGACATTAGCAATCAGCCCCAGCATTTT; CDR3 protein: CASSPDISNQPQHF
clone size: few; V gene: TRBV30; D gene: .; J gene: TRBJ2-5; CDR3 DNA: TGTGCCTGGGCCCGAGGGGGGGAAGAGACCCAGTACTTC; CDR3 protein: CAWARGGEETQYF
clone size: few; V gene: TRBV9; D gene: TRBD1; J gene: TRBJ1-6; CDR3 DNA: TGTGCCAGCAGCGTAGACGACACAGGGGTGGGTTCACCCCTCCACTTT; CDR3 protein: CASSVDDTGVGSPLHF
clone size: few; V gene: TRBV7-9; D gene: .; J gene: TRBJ1-6; CDR3 DNA: TGTGCCAGCAGCCCGTCGGGGACACCCAATAATTCACCCCTCCACTTT; CDR3 protein: CASSPSGTPNNSPLHF
clone size: .; V gene: TRBV7-9; D gene: .; J gene: TRBJ1-1; CDR3 DNA: TGTGCCAGCAGCTTTCTGGTCACAGGAGGCACTGAAGCTTTCTTT; CDR3 protein: CASSFLVTGGTEAFF
clone size: few; V gene: TRBV15; D gene: TRBD2; J gene: TRBJ2-3; CDR3 DNA: TGTGCCACCAGCAGGGATAGCGGGGAGGGCACAGATACGCAGTATTTT; CDR3 protein: CATSRDSGEGTDTQYF
clone size: few; V gene: TRBV5-1; D gene: .; J gene: TRBJ1-4; CDR3 DNA: TGCGCCAGCAGCTTGAGGACACGGGGTGAAAAACTGTTTTTT; CDR3 protein: CASSLRTRGEKLFF
clone size: few; V gene: TRBV2; D gene: .; J gene: TRBJ2-3; CDR3 DNA: TGTGCCAGCCGCCGGGACGGCGGCACAGATACGCAGTATTTT; CDR3 protein: CASRRDGGTDTQYF
clone size: .; V gene: TRBV5-1; D gene: .; J gene: TRBJ2-6; CDR3 DNA: TGCGCCAGCAGCTTGGAACCTAAAAGCTCTGGGGCCAACGTCCTGACTTTC; CDR3 protein: CASSLEPKSSGANVLTF
clone size: once; V gene: TRBV7-9; D gene: TRBD1; J gene: TRBJ1-2; CDR3 DNA: TGTGCCAGCACCATTAAGGGGGCAAACTATGGCTACACCTTC; CDR3 protein: CASTIKGANYGYTF
clone size: .; V gene: TRBV30; D gene: TRBD1; J gene: TRBJ2-3; CDR3 DNA: TGTGCCTGGAGTGTACGGGGGCAGGGGGCGACAAGGTTTTGGTATTTT; CDR3 protein: CAWSVRGQGATRFWYF
clone size: .; V gene: TRBV6-6; D gene: .; J gene: TRBJ1-1; CDR3 DNA: TGTGCCAGCAGTTACCCCCCGTCGGGGGGCTACACTGAAGCTTTCTTT; CDR3 protein: CASSYPPSGGYTEAFF
clone size: few; V gene: TRBV15; D gene: .; J gene: TRBJ1-4; CDR3 DNA: TGTGCCACCAGCAGCCCCACCGGGGGGTATAATGAAAAACTGTTTTTT; CDR3 protein: CATSSPTGGYNEKLFF
clone size: .; V gene: TRBV6-6; D gene: TRBD1; J gene: TRBJ1-1; CDR3 DNA: TGTGCCAGCAGCCTGGACAGGGCACTTGAAGCTTTCTTT; CDR3 protein: CASSLDRALEAFF
clone size: .; V gene: TRBV18; D gene: TRBD1; J gene: TRBJ1-2; CDR3 DNA: TGTGCCAGCTCAGCAGGACAGGGAGTCTATGGCTACACCTTC; CDR3 protein: CASSAGQGVYGYTF
clone size: few; V gene: TRBV5-4; D gene: .; J gene: TRBJ1-5; CDR3 DNA: TGTGCCAGCAGTCGGGACAATCAGCCCCAGCATTTT; CDR3 protein: CASSRDNQPQHF
clone size: few; V gene: TRBV5-1; D gene: TRBD2; J gene: TRBJ2-1; CDR3 DNA: TGCGCCAGCAGCCCCGCCGGGGCGGGGGGCTACAATGAGCAGTTCTTC; CDR3 protein: CASSPAGAGGYNEQFF
clone size: .; V gene: TRBV5-1; D gene: TRBD1; J gene: TRBJ2-5; CDR3 DNA: TGCGCCAGCAGCAGAACGTCGGGACAGTTCCAAGAGACCCAGTACTTC; CDR3 protein: CASSRTSGQFQETQYF
clone size: few; V gene: TRBV21-1; D gene: .; J gene: TRBJ1-2; CDR3 DNA: TGTGCCAGCAAGACGGGCGCATGCTACACCTTC; CDR3 protein: CASKTGACYTF
clone size: few; V gene: TRBV5-1; D gene: .; J gene: TRBJ1-1; CDR3 DNA: TGCGCCAGCAGCTTGGAATTTCGTGGCAACACTGAAGCTTTCTTT; CDR3 protein: CASSLEFRGNTEAFF
clone size: few; V gene: TRBV28; D gene: .; J gene: TRBJ2-7; CDR3 DNA: TGTGCCAGCAGTTTAAGTGTGGCAGGGACCTACGAGCAGTACTTC; CDR3 protein: CASSLSVAGTYEQYF
clone size: .; V gene: TRBV7-3; D gene: TRBD1; J gene: TRBJ1-4; CDR3 DNA: TGTGCCAGCAGCTTAACGGGACAGGGGAATGAAAAACTGTTTTTT; CDR3 protein: CASSLTGQGNEKLFF
clone size: .; V gene: TRBV6-1; D gene: .; J gene: TRBJ1-6; CDR3 DNA: TGTGCCAGCAGTGGGACTTCGAATAATTCACCCCTCCACTTT; CDR3 protein: CASSGTSNNSPLHF
clone size: .; V gene: TRBV29-1; D gene: .; J gene: TRBJ1-3; CDR3 DNA: TGCAGCGTTGAAGGCCTCACACACTCTGGAAACACCATATATTTT; CDR3 protein: CSVEGLTHSGNTIYF
clone size: few; V gene: TRBV28; D gene: TRBD1; J gene: TRBJ2-7; CDR3 DNA: TGTGCCAGCAGGATACAGGGGGCGGACTACGAGCAGTACTTC; CDR3 protein: CASRIQGADYEQYF
clone size: .; V gene: TRBV2; D gene: TRBD1; J gene: TRBJ1-2; CDR3 DNA: TGTGCCAGCAGTGAAGAGGCAGGGGGAAGCTATGGCTACACCTTC; CDR3 protein: CASSEEAGGSYGYTF
clone size: .; V gene: TRBV30; D gene: .; J gene: TRBJ1-1; CDR3 DNA: TGTGCCTGGAGTGTGGCGGAGGACACTGAAGCTTTCTTT; CDR3 protein: CAWSVAEDTEAFF